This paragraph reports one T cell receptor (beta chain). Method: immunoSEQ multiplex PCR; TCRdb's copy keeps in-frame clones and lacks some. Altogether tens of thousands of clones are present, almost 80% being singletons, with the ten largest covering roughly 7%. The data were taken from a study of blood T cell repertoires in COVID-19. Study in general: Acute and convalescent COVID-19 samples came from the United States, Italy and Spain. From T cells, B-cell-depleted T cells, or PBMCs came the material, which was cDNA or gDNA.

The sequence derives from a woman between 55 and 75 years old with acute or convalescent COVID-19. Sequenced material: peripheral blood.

The CDR3 DNA sequence: TGTGCCAGCAGCACATGGCGACAGGGGGCCAAGGAGACCCAGTACTTC. Translating it yields CASSTWRQGAKETQYF. The gene calls are TRBV9 and TRBJ2-5; 10 nucleotides agree with TRBD1. This CDR3 has 16 residues. Germline loops: CDR1 SGDLS, CDR2 YYNGEE. Germline trimming cut 4 bases from V and 5 bases from J; bases unmatched to any gene: 11.